These T cell receptor beta chains were read from a single sample in a study of T cell clonotyping in hematopoietic cell transplantation. Assay: immunoSEQ multiplex PCR; the TCRdb copy retains only in-frame clones and omits some. Of nearly 7,000 clones in the sample, over 95% are singletons; the top ten hold around 0.6%. Sequencing was performed on PBMCs, taken 30 days after allogeneic stem cell transplant. These receptors were obtained from a male patient aged 60 to 75 who had an allogeneic stem cell transplant from a related donor, so the T cells may come from the graft donor. Some clones in this sample may be carry-over from other donors' samples. Each CDR3 is given with its conserved first and last residue. D genes are given only for firm matches.

d_gene	v_gene	j_gene	CDR3aa	CDR3nt
-	TRBV7-3	TRBJ2-1	CASSVSGTHNEQFF	TGTGCCAGCAGCGTATCCGGGACACACAATGAGCAGTTCTTC
-	TRBV11-2	TRBJ2-3	CASSPRGIQGTDTQYF	TGTGCCAGCAGCCCCCGGGGGATACAGGGGACAGATACGCAGTATTTT
TRBD1	TRBV5-4	TRBJ2-7	CASSLGQGVYEQYF	TGTGCCAGCAGCTTGGGACAGGGTGTCTACGAGCAGTACTTC
TRBD2	TRBV28	TRBJ2-5	CASLGGAGGSQETQYF	TGTGCCAGCTTAGGCGGAGCGGGAGGTTCTCAAGAGACCCAGTACTTC
-	TRBV18	TRBJ1-1	CASSSGRNTEAFF	TGTGCCAGCTCATCGGGACGAAACACTGAAGCTTTCTTT
TRBD1	TRBV5-1	TRBJ2-7	CASSLGGTEAYEQYF	TGCGCCAGCAGCTTGGGAGGGACAGAGGCCTACGAGCAGTACTTC
-	TRBV27	TRBJ1-1	CASSLSNRGDAEAFF	TGTGCCAGCAGTTTATCCAATAGGGGGGACGCTGAAGCTTTCTTT
TRBD1	TRBV11-3	TRBJ2-6	CATTTGARLGANVLTF	TGTGCCACCACGACAGGGGCGAGGCTCGGGGCCAACGTCCTGACTTTC
TRBD1	TRBV19	TRBJ2-2	CASSIPTGGATGELFF	TGTGCCAGTAGTATCCCGACAGGGGGCGCCACCGGGGAGCTGTTTTTT
TRBD1	TRBV6-5	TRBJ2-7	CASSYSPRDREYF	TGTGCCAGCAGTTACTCCCCGCGGGACAGGGAGTACTTC
-	TRBV5-4	TRBJ1-6	CASSLSGSYNSPLHF	TGTGCCAGCAGCTTGTCCGGCTCCTATAATTCACCCCTCCACTTT
TRBD1	TRBV19	TRBJ2-2	CASSKLTGEGGELFF	TGTGCCAGTAGTAAATTGACAGGGGAAGGCGGGGAGCTGTTTTTT
-	TRBV21-1	TRBJ1-2	CASSNEANYGYTF	TGTGCCAGCAGCAACGAAGCTAACTATGGCTACACCTTC
-	TRBV19	TRBJ1-6	CASRAGDRSYNSPLHF	TGTGCCAGTAGAGCAGGGGATAGGTCCTATAATTCACCCCTCCACTTT
TRBD2	TRBV11-3	TRBJ2-7	CASRASGSDEQYF	TGTGCCAGCAGGGCTAGCGGGAGCGACGAGCAGTACTTC
-	TRBV7-2	TRBJ1-5	CASSAPGSSNQPQHF	TGTGCCAGCAGCGCGCCGGGGAGTAGCAATCAGCCCCAGCATTTT